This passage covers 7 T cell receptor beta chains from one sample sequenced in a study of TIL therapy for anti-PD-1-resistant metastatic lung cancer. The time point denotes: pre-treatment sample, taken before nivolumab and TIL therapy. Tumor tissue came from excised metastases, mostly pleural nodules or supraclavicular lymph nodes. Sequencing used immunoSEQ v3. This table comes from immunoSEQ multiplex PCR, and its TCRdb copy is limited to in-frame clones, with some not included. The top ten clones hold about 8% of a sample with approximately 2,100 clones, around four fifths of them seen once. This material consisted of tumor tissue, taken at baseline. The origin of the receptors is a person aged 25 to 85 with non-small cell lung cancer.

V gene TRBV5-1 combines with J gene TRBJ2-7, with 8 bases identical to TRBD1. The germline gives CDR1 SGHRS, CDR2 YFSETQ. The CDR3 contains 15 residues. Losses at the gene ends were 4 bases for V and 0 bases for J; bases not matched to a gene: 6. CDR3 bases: TGCGCCAGCAGCGACGGACAGGGTTTCTCCTACGAGCAGTACTTC. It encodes CASSDGQGFSYEQYF.

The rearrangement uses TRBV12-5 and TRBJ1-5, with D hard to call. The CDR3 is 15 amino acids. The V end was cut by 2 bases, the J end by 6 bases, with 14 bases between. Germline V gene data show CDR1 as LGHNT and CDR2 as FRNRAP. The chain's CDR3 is CASGLRAGRVQPQHF. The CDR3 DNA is TGTGCTAGTGGTTTGAGGGCAGGAAGGGTTCAGCCCCAGCATTTT.

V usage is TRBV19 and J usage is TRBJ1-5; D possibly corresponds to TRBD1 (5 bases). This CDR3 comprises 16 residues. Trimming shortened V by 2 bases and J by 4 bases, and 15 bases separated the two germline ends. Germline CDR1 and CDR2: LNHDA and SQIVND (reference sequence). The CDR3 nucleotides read TGTGCCAGTAGTATACGTGACAGCCCTGGGAATCAGCCCCAGCATTTT. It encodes CASSIRDSPGNQPQHF.

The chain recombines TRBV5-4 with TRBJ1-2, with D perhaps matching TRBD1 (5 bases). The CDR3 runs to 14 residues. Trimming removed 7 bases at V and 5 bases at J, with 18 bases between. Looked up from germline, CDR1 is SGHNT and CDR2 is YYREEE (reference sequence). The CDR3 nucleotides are TGTGCCAGCTCCAGGGAGGGGCTGATATATGGCTACACCTTC. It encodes CASSREGLIYGYTF.

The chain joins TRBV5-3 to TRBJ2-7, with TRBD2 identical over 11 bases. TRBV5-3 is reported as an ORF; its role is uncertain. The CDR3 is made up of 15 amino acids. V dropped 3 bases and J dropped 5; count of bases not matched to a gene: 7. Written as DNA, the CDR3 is TGTGCCAGAAGCTGCCCACTAGCGGGAGATGACGAGCAGTACTTC. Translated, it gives CARSCPLAGDDEQYF.

CDR3 in amino acids: CASSTGTGVQVQYF. The CDR3 nucleotides read TGTGCCAGTAGCACCGGGACAGGGGTTCAGGTGCAGTACTTC. The V and J genes are TRBV19 and TRBJ2-7, with 10 bases identical to TRBD1. V lost 6 bases, J lost 9 bases, and 11 bases stayed unmatched. Germline CDR1 is LNHDA and CDR2 is SQIVND (reference sequence). CDR3 length: 14 amino acids. The full variable domain, rest sourced from reference TRBV19 and TRBJ2-7, is DGGITQSPKYLFRKEGQNVTLSCEQNLNHDAMYWYRQDPGQGLRLIYYSQIVNDFQKGDIAEGYSVSREKKESFPLTVTSAQKNPTAFYLCASSTGTGVQVQYFGPGTRLTVT.

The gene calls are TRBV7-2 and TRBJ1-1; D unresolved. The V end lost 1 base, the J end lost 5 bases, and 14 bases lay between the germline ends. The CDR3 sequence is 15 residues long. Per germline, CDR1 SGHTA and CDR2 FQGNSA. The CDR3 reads CASSLVGKGKTEAFF. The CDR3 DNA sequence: TGTGCCAGCAGCTTAGTAGGCAAAGGGAAAACTGAAGCTTTCTTT.